Sequencing of this TCR beta chain was carried out in a study of cytomegalovirus exposure and HLA in healthy donors. TCRdb's copy holds only in-frame clones and misses some; the assay was immunoSEQ multiplex PCR. The table shows 180,000 or so clones, with 84% occurring only once. This sequence originates from a woman aged 25 to 39 in good health and CMV-seropositive. The specimen sequenced was PBMCs.

CDR3: CASSSPRSGYTDTQYF. Here the CDR3 DNA reads TGTGCCAGCAGCTCCCCCCGGAGCGGGTACACAGATACGCAGTATTTT. The chain joins TRBV7-8 to TRBJ2-3; D might be TRBD2 (6 bases). Germline V lookup: CDR1 SGHVS, CDR2 FQNEAQ. This CDR3 comprises 16 residues. The V and J ends lost 4 bases and 2 bases respectively, with 16 bases between them.